This record looks at one T cell receptor (beta chain) sequence and its context. Its antigen remains unknown. Both 60 Vbeta primers and 13 Jbeta primers went into the PCR. Only in-frame clones appear in the TCRdb table, and some are missing; sequencing was by immunoSEQ multiplex PCR. Seen here are 200,000 to 250,000 clones, roughly 75% observed once, and the top ten hold under 2%. These data belong to a study of cytomegalovirus exposure and HLA in healthy donors. Study overall: Earlier, about 179 million T cells were analyzed, and 90 million to 120 million unique TCR beta sequences were found among them.

Per germline, CDR1 KGHSH and CDR2 LQKENI. Between the trimmed V and J ends, which lost 2 bases and 5 bases, there was a span of 13 bases. The CDR3 is 15 residues long. Study findings and constraints: Investigators reported approximately 150 TCR beta chains as tied to cytomegalovirus.

The rearrangement uses TRBV18 and TRBJ2-1, with D perhaps TRBD1 (6 bases). The receptor was isolated from a woman between 25 and 40 years old in good health and CMV-seronegative. Source material: PBMCs. The chain's CDR3 is CASSPGAGDNNEQFF. The CDR3 bases are TGTGCCAGCTCACCAGGGGCAGGGGATAACAATGAGCAGTTCTTC.